This TCR beta chain was identified in a study of T-cell reconstitution after alpha-beta-depleted transplantation in children listed by TCRdb under 2016. Broadly, across the study: Using TCR repertoire profiling, the study followed T-cell immune reconstitution in a quantitative way in children after TCRalphabeta/CD19-depleted allogeneic hematopoietic cell transplantation.

This clonotype was counted at least ten times. It lacks a known antigen. The junction shows a germline mismatch at one end, possibly a read error. The library was built by means of PCR. The sequencer was an Illumina HiSeq 2500. TCR libraries were prepared with molecular barcoding, using unique molecular identifiers to normalize TCRbeta repertoire quantification. TCRdb trimmed public reads at Q25 via fastp, called clones via MiXCR and kept in-frame beta chains. Identical CDR3 protein sequences are pooled into one entry, listed with their most common genes and DNA. Across this sample there are about 500,000 distinct CDR3 sequences, with approximately 32% seen only once. Of the sample, approximately 2.3% falls within the top ten clones. CDR1 SGHRS and CDR2 YFSETQ are derived from the germline V gene. The CDR3 covers 16 residues, taking in both the cysteine and the phenylalanine. The entry retains the CDR3 DNA only, 48 bases that are in frame from base 1.

The sequencing here drew on PBMCs from the stem cell graft donor, taken from the stem cell graft. This chain is built from TRBV5-1 and TRBJ2-1; 12 nucleotides in the junction match TRBD2. The clonotype was recovered from a human donor who donated a stem cell graft to a child with aplastic anemia. The CDR3 corresponds to CASSLGLAGGYNEQFF. The nucleotide sequence reads as follows: TGTGCCAGCAGTTTGGGGCTAGCGGGAGGGTACAATGAGCAGTTCTTC.